These T cell receptor beta chains were read from a single sample in a study of T cell repertoires in cytomegalovirus infection. TCRdb reprocessed the reads via MiXCR and lists one record per CDR3 protein. The sample yields 650,000 to 900,000 distinct CDR3 sequences, about 28% seen once. The antigens these receptors bind are not known. The source was cultured CD8+ T cells from PBMCs, collected from culture after CMV antigen stimulation. The receptor source for this set is a human donor in good health (CMV status not recorded). Some clones in this sample may be carry-over from other donors' samples. Each CDR3 is given with its conserved first and last residue. A D gene is named only where the DNA matches it firmly. Clone size is stated in some rows and not others, as once, few, many or a class when expanded.

cdr3_length: 17; d_call: NA; v_call: TRBV7-9; j_call: TRBJ1-6; clone_size: NA; cdr3_aa: CASSLALRDQGHSPLHF; cdr3_nt: TGTGCCAGCAGCTTAGCGCTGAGGGATCAGGGTCATTCACCCCTCCACTTT
cdr3_length: 15; d_call: NA; v_call: TRBV29-1; j_call: TRBJ2-3; clone_size: NA; cdr3_aa: CSVAGRQIRTDTQYF; cdr3_nt: TGCAGCGTAGCCGGGAGACAGATTCGCACAGATACGCAGTATTTT
cdr3_length: 14; d_call: NA; v_call: TRBV25-1; j_call: TRBJ1-2; clone_size: few; cdr3_aa: CASHGADSSYGYTF; cdr3_nt: TGTGCCAGTCATGGGGCGGATTCATCCTATGGCTACACCTTC
cdr3_length: 16; d_call: NA; v_call: TRBV11-2; j_call: TRBJ1-1; clone_size: NA; cdr3_aa: CASSFWGDGWDTEAFF; cdr3_nt: TGTGCCAGCAGCTTTTGGGGCGACGGATGGGACACTGAAGCTTTCTTT
cdr3_length: 16; d_call: TRBD2; v_call: TRBV6-2/TRBV6-3; j_call: TRBJ2-1; clone_size: many; cdr3_aa: CASSYSAGGPYNEQFF; cdr3_nt: TGTGCCAGCAGTTACTCGGCGGGGGGGCCCTACAATGAGCAGTTCTTC
cdr3_length: 13; d_call: NA; v_call: TRBV6-6; j_call: TRBJ2-1; clone_size: NA; cdr3_aa: CASSSISYNEQFF; cdr3_nt: TGTGCCAGCAGTTCCATCTCCTACAATGAGCAGTTCTTC
cdr3_length: 12; d_call: NA; v_call: TRBV6-1; j_call: TRBJ2-5; clone_size: NA; cdr3_aa: CASRRRGETQYF; cdr3_nt: TGTGCCAGCAGGCGGAGGGGGGAGACCCAGTACTTC
cdr3_length: 15; d_call: TRBD1; v_call: TRBV4-1; j_call: TRBJ2-1; clone_size: NA; cdr3_aa: CAVGPGTGSYNEQFF; cdr3_nt: TGCGCCGTAGGACCCGGGACAGGCTCCTACAATGAGCAGTTCTTC
cdr3_length: 16; d_call: NA; v_call: TRBV10-1; j_call: TRBJ1-5; clone_size: NA; cdr3_aa: CASSEGDLGGRQPQHF; cdr3_nt: TGCGCCAGCAGTGAGGGGGATCTTGGGGGCCGACAGCCCCAGCATTTT
cdr3_length: 16; d_call: TRBD2; v_call: TRBV7-3; j_call: TRBJ2-1; clone_size: NA; cdr3_aa: CASSLTRRGREGEQFF; cdr3_nt: TGTGCCAGCAGCTTAACGAGGAGAGGGAGGGAGGGTGAGCAGTTCTTC
cdr3_length: 17; d_call: TRBD1; v_call: TRBV4-1; j_call: TRBJ2-1; clone_size: NA; cdr3_aa: CASSQRDRDLLYNEQFF; cdr3_nt: TGCGCCAGCAGCCAAAGGGACAGGGACTTACTCTACAATGAGCAGTTCTTC
cdr3_length: 15; d_call: TRBD2; v_call: TRBV15; j_call: TRBJ2-5; clone_size: few; cdr3_aa: CATSQGLAKGETQYF; cdr3_nt: TGTGCCACCAGCCAGGGACTAGCGAAGGGAGAGACCCAGTACTTC
cdr3_length: 13; d_call: NA; v_call: TRBV4-1; j_call: TRBJ1-1; clone_size: once; cdr3_aa: CASSYNWGTEAFF; cdr3_nt: TGCGCCAGCAGCTACAATTGGGGCACTGAAGCTTTCTTT
cdr3_length: 13; d_call: NA; v_call: TRBV7-2; j_call: TRBJ1-2; clone_size: NA; cdr3_aa: CASSGLGAKGYTF; cdr3_nt: TGTGCCAGCAGCGGACTAGGGGCAAAGGGCTACACCTTC
cdr3_length: 19; d_call: TRBD1; v_call: TRBV5-6; j_call: TRBJ2-7; clone_size: NA; cdr3_aa: CASTSYQGQGKGIFHELYF; cdr3_nt: TGTGCCAGCACCTCCTACCAGGGACAGGGGAAAGGGATATTCCACGAGCTGTACTTC
cdr3_length: 16; d_call: NA; v_call: TRBV4-1; j_call: TRBJ2-5; clone_size: NA; cdr3_aa: CASSQDMGAGSETQYF; cdr3_nt: TGCGCCAGCAGCCAAGATATGGGGGCAGGGTCAGAGACCCAGTACTTC
cdr3_length: 12; d_call: NA; v_call: TRBV12-3/TRBV12-4; j_call: TRBJ1-1; clone_size: many; cdr3_aa: CASTPGRIEAFF; cdr3_nt: TGTGCCAGCACCCCGGGCCGGATCGAAGCTTTCTTT
cdr3_length: 16; d_call: NA; v_call: TRBV7-6; j_call: TRBJ1-2; clone_size: NA; cdr3_aa: CASSPAAPDQNYGYTF; cdr3_nt: TGTGCCAGCAGCCCAGCGGCCCCCGACCAGAACTATGGCTACACCTTC